The source of this T cell receptor beta chain is a study of T cells in Graves' hyperthyroidism and ophthalmopathy. Study at large: Prior to any treatment, at the point of initial diagnosis, peripheral blood was collected.

This clonotype was observed at least ten times. V lost 10 bases and J lost 2; bases outside the gene matches: 10. Germline CDR1 reads MDHEN; CDR2 reads SYDVKM. This CDR3 comprises 15 residues. RNA transcripts yielded amplified TCR beta CDR3 regions. First-round RT-PCR of the TCR CDR3 relied on the HTBI primer set. TCRdb analysed the multiplex PCR reads with MiXCR anew, one entry per CDR3 protein. The sample carries about 320,000 distinct CDR3 sequences, 15% to 20% recorded once. Sequencing input: blood. This clonotype was obtained from a man younger than 40 with Graves' hyperthyroidism. The chain carries TRBV28 and TRBJ1-5; 8 nucleotides agree with TRBD1. This CDR3 reads CATRTGQAGNQPQHF. The DNA for the CDR3 is TGTGCCACCAGAACGGGACAGGCGGGCAATCAGCCCCAGCATTTT.